This T cell receptor (beta chain) comes out of a study of OX40 agonist ivuxolimab in advanced cancers. Turning to the study itself: It was permissible to have had prior anti-PD-1, anti-PD-L1 or anti-CTLA-4 therapy, and around 41% had some.

TCRdb's table, derived via immunoSEQ multiplex PCR, lists solely in-frame clones and lacks some. The data contain about 53,000 clones, around 87% of them singletons. CDR1 is MNHNS and CDR2 is SASEGT in the germline V gene. Trimming cost V 7 bases and J 7 bases, with 16 bases left between them. This CDR3 spans 13 amino acids. Autoimmune disease history or systemic immunosuppression meant exclusion. The chain couples TRBV6-1 to TRBJ1-1; D uncertain. This material consisted of CD4+ or CD8+ T cells sorted from blood, taken in a trial of the OX40 agonist ivuxolimab. The source of this sequence is an adult with an advanced solid tumor such as melanoma, head and neck, liver or kidney cancer. This chain's CDR3 is CASITGSTFEAFF. CDR3 nucleotides: TGTGCCAGCATTACCGGGTCTACATTTGAAGCTTTCTTT.